The source of this T cell receptor (beta chain) is a study of cytomegalovirus exposure and HLA in healthy donors. Study-wide results and caveats: A highly shared variant cluster was judged a likely technical artifact. Other equally common chains were less clonally expanded than HLA-associated TCR beta chains, a later analysis showed.

The CDR3 extends over 16 amino acids. The V and J ends lost 0 bases and 3 bases respectively, with 16 bases between them. Germline assignment: CDR1 SGHNT and CDR2 YYREEE (reference sequence). The PCR made use of 60 Vbeta and 13 Jbeta primers. Using immunoSEQ multiplex PCR, the repertoire was profiled, and TCRdb retains in-frame clones only, with some absent. The sample includes some 150,000 clones, roughly 73% seen only once; the top ten take more than 2.5%. This clone was recorded at least ten times. Its antigen is currently unknown. The sequencing input was PBMCs. The V gene is TRBV5-4, the J gene TRBJ2-7, with unresolved D. The receptor comes from a man aged 35-49 years in good health and CMV-seronegative. CDR3 amino acids: CASSLGPDTSIYEQYF. In nucleotides, the CDR3 is TGTGCCAGCAGCTTGGGGCCAGATACCTCAATCTACGAGCAGTACTTC.